This entry is about one T cell receptor beta chain. Its antigen is undetermined. The data belong to a study of a mutant IDH1 vaccine in newly diagnosed glioma. After removal of 5 bases from V and 8 bases from J, the junction contained 10 bases not matched to a gene. Germline loops: CDR1 MNHNY, CDR2 SVGAGI (reference sequence). The CDR3 consists of 14 residues. Profiling relied on immunoSEQ multiplex PCR, and the TCRdb table lists in-frame clones only, not all of them. The profile shows almost 30,000 clones, approximately 90% of them singletons. Sample time point: week 5, during vaccination. In the vaccine, a single dose held 300 ug of the mutant IDH1 20-mer peptide, along with topical imiquimod.

This chain uses TRBV6-6 with TRBJ1-2, with TRBD1 matching 8 bases. This clonotype was obtained from a woman aged 40 to 50 with glioma. Some clones in this sample may be carry-over from other donors' samples. The sequencing used peripheral blood mononuclear cells (PBMCs), collected from a glioma patient whose treatment included an IDH1 peptide vaccine. The CDR3: CASSTQGALYGYTF. DNA for the CDR3: TGTGCCAGCAGTACGCAGGGGGCATTATACGGCTACACCTTC.